This T cell receptor (beta chain) comes out of a study of cytomegalovirus exposure and HLA in healthy donors. This CDR3 spans 12 amino acids. With 7 bases removed from V and 7 bases from J, the gap between germline ends came to 11 bases. Germline V gene lookup returns CDR1 SNHLY and CDR2 FYNNEI. Generated by immunoSEQ multiplex PCR, the TCRdb table keeps only in-frame clones and is missing some. The data contain 150,000 or so clones, more than 75% of them singletons. Sequencing was carried out using PBMCs. The chain recombines TRBV2 with TRBJ1-5; D perhaps matches TRBD1 (6 bases). The clonotype comes from a woman aged 25 to 39 in good health and CMV-seronegative. CDR3 region: CASNREGQPQHF. The DNA of the CDR3 is TGTGCCAGCAACAGGGAAGGACAGCCCCAGCATTTT.